The entry below gives a single T cell receptor (beta chain) sequence along with its context. The germline gives CDR1 KGHDR, CDR2 SFDVKD. J lost 0 bases, V lost 2 bases, and 8 bases had no gene match. The CDR3 is made up of 19 amino acids. The source of the sample is a study of blood T cell repertoires in COVID-19. Overall study: From the United States, Italy and Spain came samples of acute and convalescent COVID-19. Sample material is recorded as cDNA or gDNA derived from T cells, B-cell-depleted T cells, or PBMCs.

In the original workflow: Amplification from reference gene primers served as the basis for estimated nucleated cell counts. The table came from immunoSEQ multiplex PCR; TCRdb's copy has only in-frame clones and leaves some out. The DNA was the basis for D and trimming; V, J and clone size are from that table. Of over 50,000 clones listed, roughly 71% are singletons. The receptor comes from a woman between 45 and 65 years old with active or convalescent COVID-19. Sequencing was performed on peripheral blood. V is TRBV24-1 and J is TRBJ2-1, with TRBD2 matching over 11 bases. The CDR3 spells CATSDSAQLAGVSYNEQFF. CDR3 nucleotide sequence: TGTGCCACCAGTGATTCGGCGCAACTAGCGGGAGTCTCCTACAATGAGCAGTTCTTC.